This T cell receptor beta chain was retrieved from a study of blood T cell repertoires in COVID-19. Study processing details: By means of reference gene primer amplification, nucleated cell counts were estimated. Profiling relied on immunoSEQ multiplex PCR, and the TCRdb table lists in-frame clones only, not all of them. V and J calls and clone size are copied from that table; D and trimming were computed from the DNA. The sample includes 54,000 or so clones, 83% of them seen just once. CDR3 length equals 14 residues. Germline CDR1 is MNHEY and CDR2 is SVGAGI. V was shortened by 1 base and J by 4 bases, with 10 bases between the two germline ends.

The clonotype was recovered from a woman in her fifties or sixties with acute or convalescent COVID-19. The material sequenced was peripheral blood. V is TRBV6-5 and J is TRBJ1-2, with D maybe TRBD1 (6 bases). For the CDR3, the DNA is TGTGCCAGCAGTTACTACAGGGAAGGCTATGGCTACACCTTC. Translation gives CASSYYREGYGYTF.